This T cell receptor (beta chain) stems from a study of blood T cell repertoires in COVID-19. Study as a whole: COVID-19 samples from acute and convalescent phases originated in the United States, Italy and Spain.

The table came from immunoSEQ multiplex PCR; TCRdb's copy has only in-frame clones and leaves some out. Of tens of thousands of clones in the sample, approximately 71% were seen once. CDR3 length: 14 residues. Germline V gene data show CDR1 as SGHNT and CDR2 as YENEEA. Trimming took 5 bases from V and 3 from J; bases not matched to a gene: 7. A few counts support this clone. The sequence was obtained from a man between 65 and 80 years old with COVID-19, enrolled during active disease. Input material: peripheral blood. This chain links TRBV11-3 with TRBJ2-7, with 7 bases matching TRBD1. The CDR3 here is CASSADRDGYEQYF. CDR3 sequence (DNA): TGTGCCAGCAGCGCCGACAGGGATGGCTACGAGCAGTACTTC.